This T cell receptor beta chain was captured in a study of T-cell memory formation after mild COVID-19 (dated by TCRdb to the early 2020s). In the study overall: Most TCR sequence clusters were specific to one of the two donors. Longitudinal TCRalpha and TCRbeta repertoire sequencing tracked T-cell clones expanding and contracting after mild COVID-19 in two donors. The cohort was made up of two young adult volunteers, one female and one male, who were previously healthy. The research as a whole found: Some responding clones were found in pre-infection memory, which suggests that pre-existing cross-reactive memory T cells took part in the SARS-CoV-2 response. SARS-CoV-2 specificity was not confirmed for the second-wave clones peaking on day 37. From day 15 to 85, contracting clones showed balanced CD4/CD8 phenotypes, whereas a second wave of clones that expanded from day 15 to 37 leaned towards CD4+. Contracting CD4+ clones appeared mostly in the CM and EM memory subsets, whereas CD8+ clones were enriched in EMRA. Only a couple of mild cases were covered by the study, and larger cohorts that include severe cases with pre-infection samples were considered necessary.

Sequences SGDLS (CDR1) and YYNGEE (CDR2) are obtained from the germline V gene. Including the terminal cysteine and phenylalanine, the CDR3 comprises 15 residues. The read is trimmed to its CDR3 DNA, 45 bases read in frame from base 1. The junction shows trimming of 0 bases on V and 3 bases on J, and the gene matches do not reach 4 bases of it. Ficoll-Paque density gradient centrifugation was the method used to isolate PBMCs. Sequenced on an Illumina NovaSeq 6000. TCRalpha and TCRbeta cDNA libraries were built by 5'RACE with constant-segment primers, adding sample barcodes and unique molecular identifiers. Trizol reagent was used to extract RNA from every sample. Libraries were amplified in two PCR steps, with a second sample barcode and Illumina TruSeq adapters added in the second step. The libraries were sequenced on an Illumina NovaSeq using 2 x 150 bp paired-end reads. Processing in the source paper ran as follows. Reads were demultiplexed and collapsed into UMI-guided consensus sequences with migec v1.2.7. Using mixcr v2.1.11, UMI consensuses were aligned to TRA and TRB V and J templates and then assembled into clonotypes. A clonotype was counted as expanded or contracted only when both edgeR and NoisET called the clonotype significant, with the noise models trained on biological replicates. edgeR calls used a false discovery rate-adjusted p below 0.01 and a log2 fold-change threshold of 1. As an exploratory analysis of dynamics, PCA with hierarchical clustering was applied to max-normalized trajectories of the 1000 most abundant clonotypes. Each responding clone was given a CD4 or CD8 phenotype based on the CD4+ and CD8+ repertoires, which had been sequenced separately. TCRdb redid the processing of the public reads, applying fastp at Q25 and MiXCR, and retained in-frame beta chains. Rows are combined by CDR3 protein, so each entry shows the most common genes and DNA. The V and J calls and clone size come from TCRdb's table, not from the authors' own analysis. The sample data list about 84,000 distinct CDR3 sequences, and more than 11% of these were observed just once. Together, the top ten hold about a third of the sample.

About this clonotype itself: No antigen is known for it. Base qualities are not recorded, but no much larger clone differs from it by a single base.

This receptor was taken from an adult woman who had mild COVID-19 (a few samples of this study predate the infection). The sample titles of this study are shuffled in the database, so cell type and time point are left out; the donor was told from shared clones. This sequence uses TRBV9 and TRBJ1-1, and 8 junctional nucleotides match TRBD1. The sample was PBMCs or a T cell subset sorted from them (not recorded which). In nucleotides, the sequence is TGTGCCAGCAGCGTAGTGGGACAGGCTGACACTGAAGCTTTCTTT. It specifies CASSVVGQADTEAFF. Reference TRBV9 and TRBJ1-1 genes cover what lies past the CDR3, so the full variable domain is DSGVTQTPKHLITATGQRVTLRCSPRSGDLSVYWYQQSLDQGLQFLIQYYNGEERAKGNILERFSAQQFPDLHSELNLSSLELGDSALYFCASSVVGQADTEAFFGQGTRLTVV.